This entry is about one T cell receptor beta chain. Sequenced by immunoSEQ multiplex PCR; TCRdb stores in-frame clones only, minus some. The repertoire holds approximately 150,000 clones, roughly 90% seen once, with over 0.95% in the top ten. This record comes from a study of blood T cell repertoires in COVID-19. Study-wide background: Samples taken during acute and convalescent COVID-19 were collected in the United States, Italy and Spain.

The length of the CDR3 is 15 residues. The junction had 12 bases not matched to a gene; V was cut back by 5 bases and J by 6 bases. Germline CDR1 is SGHVS and CDR2 is FQNEAQ. Source material: PBMCs or T cells enriched from blood (not recorded which). This receptor was taken from a human donor with acute COVID-19. The donor label of this sample is uncertain. This chain connects TRBV7-8 to TRBJ2-7; 8 bases align to TRBD1. CDR3 nucleotides: TGTGCCAGCAGCAAGGCGGGGCAGGGGGCCTTCGAGCAGTACTTC. This encodes CASSKAGQGAFEQYF.